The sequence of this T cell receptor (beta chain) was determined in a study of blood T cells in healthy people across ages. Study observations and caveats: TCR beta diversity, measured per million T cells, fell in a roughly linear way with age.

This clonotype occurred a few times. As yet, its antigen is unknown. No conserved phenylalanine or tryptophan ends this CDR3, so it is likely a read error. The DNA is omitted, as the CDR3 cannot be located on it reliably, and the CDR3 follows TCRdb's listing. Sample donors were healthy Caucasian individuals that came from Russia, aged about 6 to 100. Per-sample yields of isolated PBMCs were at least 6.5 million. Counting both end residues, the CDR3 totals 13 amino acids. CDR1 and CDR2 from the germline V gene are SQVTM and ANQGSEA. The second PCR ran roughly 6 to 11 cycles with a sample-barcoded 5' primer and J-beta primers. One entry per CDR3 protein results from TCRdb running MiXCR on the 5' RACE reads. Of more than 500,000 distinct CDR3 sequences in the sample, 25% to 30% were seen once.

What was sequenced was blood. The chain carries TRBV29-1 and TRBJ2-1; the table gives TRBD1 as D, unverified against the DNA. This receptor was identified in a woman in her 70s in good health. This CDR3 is CSATANPGQQKFL.